This passage covers 8 T cell receptor beta chains from one sample sequenced in a study of T cells in Graves' hyperthyroidism and ophthalmopathy. Using RNA transcripts as the source, TCR beta CDR3 regions were amplified. Using the HTBI primer set, a first-round RT-PCR was run on the TCR CDR3. Each CDR3 protein is one row after TCRdb ran MiXCR on the multiplex PCR reads. The sample lists some 250,000 distinct CDR3 sequences; roughly 15% were seen once. The sequencing sample was made of blood. The receptor set was obtained from a woman in her thirties or forties with Graves' hyperthyroidism that later progressed to Graves' ophthalmopathy.

This clonotype showed up just a few times. This sequence may be a read error, since a much larger clone differs from it by one base. Likely a read error: the CDR3 ends without its conserved phenylalanine or tryptophan. The chain is built from TRBV11-2 and TRBJ1-5; 7 bases agree with TRBD1. The CDR3 is made up of 15 amino acids. J lost 4 bases, V lost 0 bases, and 3 bases had no gene match. The germline V gene has CDR1 SGHAT and CDR2 FQNNGV. The CDR3 protein is CASSLEGQANQPQHV. Written as DNA, the CDR3 is TGTGCCAGCAGCTTAGAAGGACAGGCTAATCAGCCCCAGCATGTT.

This clonotype was detected only a few times. The gene calls are TRBV6-2 or TRBV6-3 and TRBJ2-1; no clear D gene. CDR1 is MNHEY and CDR2 is SVGEGT in the germline V gene. V lost 3 bases to trimming and J lost 6 bases, with 9 bases between them. The CDR3 contains 13 residues. The CDR3 region is CASSYSSGNEQFF. CDR3 nucleotides: TGTGCCAGCAGTTATTCTAGTGGCAATGAGCAGTTCTTC.

There are many counts of this clonotype. The CDR3 region is CASSSFSPRGRILYGYTF. CDR3 bases: TGTGCCAGTAGCTCCTTTTCTCCCCGGGGACGGATCCTCTATGGCTACACCTTC. The J gene is TRBJ1-2, the V gene TRBV19, with a weak D call TRBD1 (5 bases). Per the germline V gene, CDR1 is LNHDA and CDR2 is SQIVND (reference sequence). The CDR3 covers 18 residues. Trimming pared 6 bases from V and 4 bases from J, leaving 27 bases between.

In the case of this clonotype: This could be a read error, since a much larger clone is one nucleotide away. Lacking the conserved final phenylalanine or tryptophan, this CDR3 likely reflects a read error. The chain employs TRBV3-1 and TRBJ2-5; tentative D call: TRBD2 (5 bases). This CDR3 comprises 15 residues. CDR1 LGHDT and CDR2 YNNKEL come from the germline V gene (reference sequence). The V gene lost 0 bases and the J gene lost 1 base, with 9 bases spanning the gap. The CDR3 coding sequence is TGTGCCAGCAGCCAAGATTCGGACTCCCAAGAGACCCAGTACCTC. Protein: CASSQDSDSQETQYL.

This clonotype was detected many times. The genes are TRBV11-2 and TRBJ2-7, with D hard to call. The CDR3 is 15 residues long. The germline V and J ends were trimmed by 1 base and 4 bases, with 14 bases remaining between them. CDR1 is SGHAT, CDR2 FQNNGV, per germline. CDR3: CASSLGRSGLYEQYF. The CDR3 DNA sequence: TGTGCCAGCAGCTTAGGTAGGAGTGGGTTGTACGAGCAGTACTTC. The full variable domain, with the rest looked up from reference TRBV11-2 and TRBJ2-7, is EAGVAQSPRYKIIEKRQSVAFWCNPISGHATLYWYQQILGQGPKLLIQFQNNGVVDDSQLPKDRFSAERLKGVDSTLKIQPAKLEDSAVYLCASSLGRSGLYEQYFGPGTRLTVT.

This clonotype showed up just a few times. J is TRBJ2-3 and V is TRBV20-1; possible D gene TRBD1, 7 bases. The V and J ends lost 1 base and 3 bases respectively, with 20 bases between them. Germline V gene lookup returns CDR1 DFQATT and CDR2 SNEGSKA (reference sequence). CDR3 length: 17 residues. The CDR3 DNA is TGCAGTGCTAGAGTGGGCAGGGGGGTTTTTTTGACAGATACGCAGTATTTT. This gives the protein CSARVGRGVFLTDTQYF.

There are many counts of this clonotype. The chain recombines TRBV10-3 with TRBJ1-5; no definite D call. This CDR3 region has 13 residues. Germline V gives CDR1 ENHRY, CDR2 SYGVKD. Trimming took 4 bases from V and 11 from J, leaving 15 bases between them. The DNA of the CDR3 is TGTGCCATCAGTGCGAAGATCACGGCGGCCCAGCATTTT. Residues: CAISAKITAAQHF.

This clonotype has ten or more counts. The chain has TRBV5-1 and TRBJ2-1, with a tentative D call TRBD2 (7 bases). V was shortened by 0 bases and J by 12 bases, with 16 bases between the two germline ends. The germline gives CDR1 SGHRS, CDR2 YFSETQ. This CDR3 spans 14 amino acids. The CDR3 reads CASSLGTQGGGQFF. CDR3 nucleotides: TGCGCCAGCAGCTTGGGAACGCAAGGGGGGGGGCAGTTCTTC.